The next 8 T cell receptor beta chains were all read from a single sample in a study of Graves' ophthalmopathy and Graves' hyperthyroidism. RNA transcripts were the template, and TCR beta CDR3 regions were amplified from them. Following a first-round RT-PCR that used HTBI primers, a second-round multiplex PCR was carried out. MiXCR, run by TCRdb on the multiplex PCR reads, gives a single entry per CDR3 protein. This repertoire shows 740,000 or so distinct CDR3 sequences, about 44% found once; its top ten account for 44%. Sequencing was done on a sample of peripheral blood. The receptors here all came from an adult man with Graves' ophthalmopathy.

As to this clonotype: Germline is not matched at one junction end, which may reflect a read error. This sequence joins TRBV29-1 and TRBJ2-7; possibly TRBD1 or TRBD2 for D (5 bases each). The CDR3 covers 16 residues. CDR1 is SQVTM and CDR2 is ANQGSEA in the germline V gene. The CDR3 is CASSLYGTGSSYEQYF. Here the CDR3 DNA reads TGTGCCAGCAGTTTATATGGGACGGGGAGCTCCTACGAGCAGTACTTC.

This clonotype was seen only a few times. V gene TRBV5-1 combines with J gene TRBJ2-5; 14 bases are shared with TRBD2. This CDR3 has 16 residues. Germline V gives CDR1 SGHRS, CDR2 YFSETQ. The J segment lost 5 bases and the V segment lost 4 bases, leaving 7 bases of the junction unmatched. The CDR3 nucleotides read TGCGCCAGCAGCGTTATGACTAGCGGGGGGGCTGAGACCCAGTACTTC. This translates into CASSVMTSGGAETQYF.

This clonotype was seen a handful of times. The chain has TRBV10-3 and TRBJ1-1, with D hard to call. V lost 10 bases and J lost 1, with 19 bases in between. Per germline, CDR1 ENHRY and CDR2 SYGVKD. This CDR3 is 15 amino acids long. The CDR3 coding sequence is TGTGCCAGCAAACCAAGACAATATTCGAACACTGAAGCTTTCTTT. It codes for CASKPRQYSNTEAFF.

DNA of the CDR3: TGTGCCAGCAGCCAAGATCTGGGGGCCGGGGAGCTGTTTTTT. Translation gives CASSQDLGAGELFF. The rearrangement joins TRBV7-9 to TRBJ2-2, with D possibly being TRBD1 or TRBD2 (5 bases each). V lost 5 bases to trimming and J lost 6 bases, with 13 bases between them. The CDR3 is 14 amino acids. Per the germline V gene, CDR1 is SEHNR and CDR2 is FQNEAQ (reference sequence). The full variable domain, with the rest looked up from reference TRBV7-9 and TRBJ2-2, is DTGVSQNPRHKITKRGQNVTFRCDPISEHNRLYWYRQTLGQGPEFLTYFQNEAQLEKSRLLSDRFSAERPKGSFSTLEIQRTEQGDSAMYLCASSQDLGAGELFFGEGSRLTVL.

This clonotype was seen repeatedly, ten times or more. The chain uses TRBV29-1 and TRBJ2-5; 7 bases agree with TRBD2. In germline, CDR1 is SQVTM, CDR2 ANQGSEA. With 1 base clipped from V and 4 bases from J, the junction kept 6 bases outside the gene matches. CDR3 length equals 14 residues. The CDR3 reads CSVEGGGAGETQYF. The DNA of the CDR3 is TGCAGCGTTGAAGGGGGGGGTGCTGGAGAGACCCAGTACTTC.

This clonotype has ten or more counts. The rearrangement links TRBV7-2 to TRBJ2-7; D may correspond to TRBD1 or TRBD2 (6 bases each). V lost 5 bases, J lost 7 bases, and 15 bases lay in between. The CDR3 runs to 13 residues. Germline CDR1 reads SGHTA; CDR2 reads FQGNSA. In DNA, the CDR3 is TGTGCCAGCAGCGAATTGGGGGGCGAAGAGCAGTACTTC. Translating it yields CASSELGGEEQYF.

As regards this clonotype: One junction end disagrees with the germline gene, perhaps due to a read error. This sequence joins TRBV5-1 and TRBJ2-7; D is perhaps TRBD1 or TRBD2 (5 bases each). The CDR3 spans 15 residues. Germline V CDR1 and CDR2: SGHRS, YFSETQ. CDR3 DNA sequence: TGTGCCAGCCATGGGGCGGGCGAGGAGTTGTACGAGCAGTACTTC. Residues: CASHGAGEELYEQYF.

This clonotype was seen more than once but under ten times. The CDR3 sequence is CASGPSGELFF. The CDR3 DNA is TGTGCCAGCGGGCCATCCGGGGAGCTGTTTTTT. The chain links TRBV7-9 to TRBJ2-2; D gene uncertain. From germline, CDR1 is SEHNR and CDR2 FQNEAQ (reference sequence). V was clipped by 8 bases and J by 6 bases, with 7 bases between them. The CDR3 covers 11 residues.